This T cell receptor (beta chain) was documented in a study of T cell responses to AZD1222 COVID-19 vaccine. General study results and limits: Seropositive at baseline were only 5 or 6 AZD1222 recipients. Nearly half of the spike-specific TCRs reportedly recognize variant regions that carry no mutations. Dominant at 160-218 and 743-854, vaccine-associated CD4 TCRs also spanned spike. The breadth and depth of Spike-specific TCRs increased once two AZD1222 doses had been given.

This CDR3 has 15 amino acids. V was trimmed by 5 bases and J by 4 bases, leaving 17 bases between them. The germline CDR1 and CDR2 sequences are SNHLY and FYNNEI. Comment on this clone: The antigen remains unidentified.

Sequencing was performed with immunoSEQ multiplex PCR; in TCRdb, only in-frame clones are kept and a portion is missing. The profile shows 150,000 to 200,000 clones, just over 90% of them singletons. The sequence was collected from an adult in good health. Here the sequenced sample was peripheral blood, taken on day 0 of AZD1222 vaccination. J is TRBJ2-5 and V is TRBV2; tentative D call: TRBD2 (6 bases). The CDR3 spells CASSPRTMVPETQYF. The CDR3 DNA sequence: TGTGCCAGCAGTCCCAGGACTATGGTCCCAGAGACCCAGTACTTC.